This T cell receptor (beta chain) was sequenced in a study of shared clonotypes between healthy human individuals (dated by TCRdb to about 2020). Broadly, across the study: Three men and two women, aged 18 to 49 years, made up the cohort. For each donor, three plates each were used for CD4 naive and CD4 memory, two plates were used for CD8 naive, and one plate was used for CD8 memory. Blood TCR repertoires of five healthy adults were deeply sequenced to estimate repertoire size and the extent of clonotype sharing between individuals. To increase sequencing depth and limit assay-specific biases, different laboratories used diverse techniques to prepare libraries and sequence TCR repertoires. Leukapheresis yielded between about 0.94 and 8.9 billion PBMCs per donor. The investigation overall reported the following: Larger estimated clonotype richness was generally found for naive subsets than for memory subsets. Sampling was restricted to blood, and TCR repertoires in tissue are likely to differ from TCR repertoires in blood. The small number of donors limited the genetic and exposure-history diversity represented. Sharing across several donors was observed for around 5% of naive CD4, about 4% of naive CD8, over 2% of memory CD4, and about 0.4% of memory CD8 clonotypes. Rarefaction of sorted-subset datasets indicated incomplete sequencing despite the large sequencing depth. Higher generation probabilities were observed for clonotypes shared by all four sorted-subset donors than for non-shared clonotypes. Pairwise subsampling indicated that sequencing depth was expected to affect the degree of clonotype sharing among donors.

This clone was counted only a few times. Its antigen is unknown. Base quality data are lacking; no much larger clone is found one base away. Other DNA sequences from this sample encode an identical CDR3 as well. Using the deep immunoSEQ assay, multiplex PCR amplified TCR CDR3 regions from genomic DNA. Extracted genomic DNA from each cell subset was distributed evenly across all wells of several immunoSEQ 96-well plates, and each plate was treated as a replicate. For sorted subsets, each replicate PCR was loaded with 150 to 250 ng genomic DNA, equivalent to 30,000 to 35,000 T cell genomes. Purified libraries were quantified with a Qubit 3.0 fluorometer, sized on a Bioanalyzer 2100, and re-quantified with the KAPA Library Quantification kit. A separate single-read 150-cycle Illumina NextSeq 550 flow cell was used to sequence each immunoSEQ 96-well plate. The study's own analysis went as follows. Because only junctional sequences without quality scores were contained in the immunoSEQ output, filtering matching that applied to full-length reads could not be performed. Sequences were annotated with PyIR, a Python wrapper for IgBLAST v1.9, and V/J genes and CDR3 were assigned using IMGT germline references. Reads were filtered out if the reads had weak V/J assignments (E-value above 1e-6), no CDR3, stop codons, out-of-frame junctions, or ambiguous translated residues. V3J clonotypes were defined by identical inferred V gene, J gene, and CDR3 amino acid sequence. To compute the percentage overlap between repertoires, the number of shared unique clonotypes was divided by the size of the smaller repertoire. Richness of each repertoire was evaluated using RTK rarefaction, the Chao1 estimator, and Recon v2.1 estimates of unobserved clonotypes. OLGA was used to compute generation probabilities for all TCRbeta clonotypes that the gDNA method yielded from a few donors. TCRdb mirrors the immuneACCESS table, restricted to in-frame sequences. Some clones are absent from its copies; in checked studies, under half trace to an unresolved V gene, and the reason for the others is unknown. D and trimming were read from the DNA, whereas the V and J calls and clone size are those reported in that table. For this sample the table gives 2 million to 2.5 million clones, of which over 90% were detected only once. Approximately 0.4% of the sample rests with the top ten.

For CDR1 and CDR2, the germline V gene lists SGHRS and YFSETQ. V has 4 bases trimmed and J has 2 bases trimmed; junction bases matching no gene number 2. The CDR3 runs 14 amino acids, cysteine and phenylalanine included. The sequence is cut down to CDR3 DNA, 42 bases in frame from base 1. Donors were healthy HIV-negative adults with no recently reported acute infections or vaccinations. Only Caucasian adults living in Nashville, Tennessee, USA were represented among the donors. CD4+ T cells were enriched by magnetic negative selection, after which naive cells were positively selected on CD45RA and the negative fraction was taken as the memory subset. Blood was obtained by leukapheresis, after which PBMCs were separated by Ficoll-Histopaque density gradient centrifugation and cryopreserved in liquid nitrogen vapor phase. Analytical flow cytometry was used to check the purity and quantity of each magnetically sorted T cell population. From each sorted fraction, genomic DNA was isolated and quantified by UV absorbance on a Nanodrop 2000c.

Material: naive CD4+ T cells from PBMCs. The sample's cell subset or site, from its label and the paper: CD45RA+ positively selected. Here the chain combines TRBV5-1 and TRBJ1-5, with 8 bases aligning to TRBD1. The sequence was collected from a man between 18 and 29 years old in good health. Some clones in this sample may be carry-over from other donors' samples. At the DNA level, the sequence is TGCGCCAGCAGCCCGGACAGGGGCAATCAGCCCCAGCATTTT. Translated, it gives CASSPDRGNQPQHF.